This T cell receptor beta chain was found in a study of control samples from healthy donors and cancer patients. Libraries were prepared by immunoSEQ multiplex PCR; TCRdb keeps only in-frame clonotypes and omits some of them. Counted here are 150,000 to 200,000 clones, almost 90% occurring once; the ten biggest clones make up approximately 1.4%. With 6 bases clipped from V and 4 bases from J, the junction kept 11 bases outside the gene matches. Germline CDR1 is ENHRY and CDR2 is SYGVKD. The CDR3 is 15 amino acids. Sequencing was performed on blood. J is TRBJ1-2 and V is TRBV10-3; the match to TRBD1 covers 7 bases. The source of this sequence is a woman aged 45 to 65 in good health. The CDR3 is CAIRRTGETPYGYTF. DNA for the CDR3: TGTGCCATCAGGAGGACAGGCGAAACACCCTATGGCTACACCTTC.